A single sample gave rise to the 23 T cell receptor beta chains below, sequenced in a study of OX40 agonist ivuxolimab in advanced cancers. Assay: immunoSEQ multiplex PCR; the TCRdb copy retains only in-frame clones and omits some. The sample has approximately 76,000 clones; approximately 85% are singletons. Sequenced here: CD4+ or CD8+ T cells sorted from blood, sampled in a trial of the OX40 agonist ivuxolimab. These receptors came from an adult with an advanced solid tumor such as melanoma, head and neck, liver or kidney cancer.

The chain links TRBV11-1 to TRBJ1-5; D remains ambiguous. CDR1 and CDR2 (germline): SGHAT, FQDESV (reference sequence). The V and J ends lost 5 bases and 9 bases respectively, with 14 bases between them. The CDR3 extends over 13 amino acids. The CDR3 loop is CASSVDRLMPQHF. DNA for the CDR3: TGTGCCAGCAGCGTGGACCGCCTTATGCCCCAGCATTTT. The complete variable domain, with remaining parts taken from reference TRBV11-1 and TRBJ1-5, reads EAEVAQSPRYKITEKSQAVAFWCDPISGHATLYWYRQILGQGPELLVQFQDESVVDDSQLPKDRFSAERLKGVDSTLKIQPAELGDSAMYLCASSVDRLMPQHFGDGTRLSIL.

The V and J genes are TRBV2 and TRBJ1-5, with unresolved D. The CDR3 covers 13 residues. The germline gives CDR1 SNHLY, CDR2 FYNNEI. Trimming removed 6 bases at V and 3 bases at J, with 9 bases between. CDR3 region: CASRGEFNQPQHF. For the CDR3, the DNA is TGTGCCAGCAGGGGAGAATTCAATCAGCCCCAGCATTTT.

This clone was detected only once. The rearrangement links TRBV2 to TRBJ2-2, with D possibly being TRBD2 (6 bases). The CDR3 consists of 14 residues. Germline CDR1 reads SNHLY; CDR2 reads FYNNEI. V was cut by 4 bases and J by 6 bases, with 12 bases left in between. CDR3 DNA: TGTGCCAGCAGTGCCAGGGAGGTACCCGGGGAGCTGTTTTTT. Amino acid sequence: CASSAREVPGELFF.

V usage is TRBV18 and J usage is TRBJ1-1; a weak D match, TRBD1 (5 bases). The V end lost 3 bases, the J end lost 3 bases, and 14 bases lay between the germline ends. The length of the CDR3 is 15 residues. Germline V gives CDR1 KGHSH, CDR2 LQKENI. The CDR3 region is CASSPDSGRDTEAFF. The CDR3 coding sequence is TGTGCCAGCTCACCGGACTCGGGACGGGACACTGAAGCTTTCTTT.

The V call is TRBV18, the J call TRBJ2-5, with a possible D match to TRBD1 (5 bases). Deletions cut 2 bases from V and 3 bases from J, with 7 bases between. Germline-derived CDR1 and CDR2 are KGHSH and LQKENI. This CDR3 contains 13 residues. This CDR3 is CASSPDSKETQYF. As DNA, the CDR3 is TGTGCCAGCTCACCAGACAGTAAAGAGACCCAGTACTTC.

The V gene is TRBV7-2, the J gene TRBJ2-2, with 9 bases identical to TRBD2. This CDR3 region has 17 residues. Germline V gives CDR1 SGHTA, CDR2 FQGNSA. V lost 1 base and J lost 3; bases outside the gene matches: 6. The CDR3: CASSLELLAGYTGELFF. CDR3 nucleotide sequence: TGTGCCAGCAGCTTAGAGCTTCTAGCGGGGTACACCGGGGAGCTGTTTTTT.

This chain links TRBV6-4 with TRBJ1-2; D is unclear. V gave up 3 bases and J gave up 8 bases, with 10 bases separating them. CDR1 and CDR2 from the germline V gene are MRHNA and SNTAGT. CDR3 length: 12 residues. The CDR3 DNA reads as TGTGCCAGCAGTGATGACCGAGGCGGCTACACCTTC. It specifies CASSDDRGGYTF.

This clone was recorded a few times. The rearrangement joins TRBV12-5 to TRBJ1-1; D gene ambiguous. Germline-derived CDR1 and CDR2 are LGHNT and FRNRAP. V was pared by 8 bases and J by 8 bases, with 12 bases between. The CDR3 spans 11 residues. The CDR3 is CASSRGLEAFF. In nucleotides, the CDR3 is TGTGCTAGTTCTCGAGGGTTAGAAGCTTTCTTT.

This chain joins TRBV7-2 and TRBJ1-1; 7 bases map to TRBD1. V was pared by 0 bases and J by 3 bases, with 1 base of the junction left unmatched. Germline values: CDR1 SGHTA, CDR2 FQGNSA. The CDR3 has 14 amino acids. The CDR3: CASSLAQGDTEAFF. For the CDR3, the DNA is TGTGCCAGCAGCTTAGCCCAGGGGGACACTGAAGCTTTCTTT. Using reference TRBV7-2 and TRBJ1-1 for the parts outside the CDR3, the full variable domain is GAGVSQSPSNKVTEKGKDVELRCDPISGHTALYWYRQSLGQGLEFLIYFQGNSAPDKSGLPSDRFSAERTGGSVSTLTIQRTQQEDSAVYLCASSLAQGDTEAFFGQGTRLTVV.

This clone has more than one count but fewer than ten. The chain has TRBV7-9 and TRBJ2-1, with TRBD2 identical over 12 bases. The V gene's germline CDR1 is SEHNR and CDR2 FQNEAQ (reference sequence). The CDR3 runs 14 residues. Losses at the gene ends were 5 bases for V and 7 bases for J; bases not matched to a gene: 3. CDR3: CASSRTSGMNEQFF. The CDR3 DNA is TGTGCCAGCAGCCGGACTAGCGGGATGAATGAGCAGTTCTTC.

The CDR3 region has the DNA TGTGCCAGCAGCCCACTTAACCCAGGGGCTGGCGCGGAGACCCAGTACTTC. It is translated as CASSPLNPGAGAETQYF. V is TRBV5-8 and J is TRBJ2-5; possibly TRBD1 for D (6 bases). The CDR3 loop spans 17 amino acids. Looked up from germline, CDR1 is SGHTS and CDR2 is YDEGEE. V was pared by 4 bases and J by 5 bases, with 24 bases between.

The J gene is TRBJ1-1, the V gene TRBV18; D unresolved. The germline V gene has CDR1 KGHSH and CDR2 LQKENI. V was shortened by 3 bases and J by 0 bases, with 5 bases between the two germline ends. The CDR3 runs 13 residues. CDR3 nucleotide sequence: TGTGCCAGCTCACCCTTTCTGAACACTGAAGCTTTCTTT. Translating gives CASSPFLNTEAFF.

CDR3 sequence: CASSLGGINQPQHF. Here the CDR3 DNA reads TGTGCCAGCAGCTTGGGGGGGATCAATCAGCCCCAGCATTTT. J is TRBJ1-5 and V is TRBV5-6; tentatively, D is TRBD1 (5 bases). This CDR3 comprises 14 residues. CDR1 is SGHDT and CDR2 is YYEEEE in the germline V gene. Trimming took off 0 bases at V and 3 bases at J, with 7 bases between the two ends.

The gene calls are TRBV9 and TRBJ2-2; D gene uncertain. V dropped 0 bases and J dropped 7 bases, with 1 base sitting between them. The germline CDR1 and CDR2 sequences are SGDLS and YYNGEE. There are 11 residues in the CDR3. The CDR3 reads CASSVGGELFF. The CDR3 region has the DNA TGTGCCAGCAGCGTAGGCGGGGAGCTGTTTTTT.

V is TRBV7-2 and J is TRBJ1-5; 8 bases map to TRBD1. V dropped 5 bases and J dropped 5; count of bases not matched to a gene: 5. The CDR3 totals 14 residues. Germline loops: CDR1 SGHTA, CDR2 FQGNSA. Written as DNA, the CDR3 is TGTGCCAGCAGCCAGGGGACAGGAGATCAGCCCCAGCATTTT. Amino acid sequence: CASSQGTGDQPQHF. The full variable domain, its missing parts supplied by reference TRBV7-2 and TRBJ1-5, is GAGVSQSPSNKVTEKGKDVELRCDPISGHTALYWYRQSLGQGLEFLIYFQGNSAPDKSGLPSDRFSAERTGGSVSTLTIQRTQQEDSAVYLCASSQGTGDQPQHFGDGTRLSIL.

This chain uses TRBV19 with TRBJ1-4; no clear D gene. V was trimmed by 6 bases and J by 3 bases, leaving 14 bases between them. There are 15 residues in the CDR3. The germline CDR1 and CDR2 sequences are LNHDA and SQIVND (reference sequence). The CDR3: CASRGRHSPNEKLFF. The CDR3 nucleotides read TGTGCCAGTAGGGGGAGGCACTCGCCTAATGAAAAACTGTTTTTT. Full variable domain (rest looked up from reference TRBV19 and TRBJ1-4): DGGITQSPKYLFRKEGQNVTLSCEQNLNHDAMYWYRQDPGQGLRLIYYSQIVNDFQKGDIAEGYSVSREKKESFPLTVTSAQKNPTAFYLCASRGRHSPNEKLFFGSGTQLSVL.

This clone was observed a single time. An end of the junction does not agree with germline; a read error may underlie this. The chain recombines TRBV18 with TRBJ1-2, with D perhaps matching TRBD1 (6 bases). The CDR3 sequence is 12 residues long. Per germline, CDR1 KGHSH and CDR2 LQKENI. CDR3: CASATGTAGQAF. The CDR3 DNA is TGTGCCAGCGCAACGGGGACCGCGGGACAAGCCTTC.

The CDR3 sequence is CASSYGTGPYSPLHF. CDR3 DNA sequence: TGTGCCAGCAGTTACGGGACAGGGCCCTATTCACCCCTCCACTTT. The chain joins TRBV6-5 to TRBJ1-6; 9 bases are shared with TRBD1. The junction had 4 bases not matched to a gene; V was cut back by 2 bases and J by 8 bases. Germline V lookup: CDR1 MNHEY, CDR2 SVGAGI. The CDR3 runs 15 residues.

V and J are TRBV7-2 and TRBJ1-1; D unresolved. The CDR3 covers 13 residues. V was cut by 0 bases and J by 1 base, with 3 bases left in between. Germline CDR1 is SGHTA and CDR2 is FQGNSA. The CDR3 here is CASSLAQNTEAFF. CDR3 bases: TGTGCCAGCAGCTTAGCGCAGAACACTGAAGCTTTCTTT.

This clone was detected once. This rearrangement joins TRBV6-5 to TRBJ2-7, with 10 bases lining up with TRBD2. The germline CDR1 and CDR2 sequences are MNHEY and SVGAGI. With 3 bases clipped from V and 2 bases from J, the junction kept 7 bases outside the gene matches. The CDR3 is made up of 16 amino acids. In nucleotides, the CDR3 is TGTGCCAGCAGTTATTATAGCGGGGGGCCCGCCTACGAGCAGTACTTC. It encodes CASSYYSGGPAYEQYF.

This sequence joins TRBV6-1 and TRBJ2-5, with TRBD1 as a possible D gene (5 bases). With the DNA end fitting TRBJ2-7 better, the J assignment may be wrong. Looked up from germline, CDR1 is MNHNS and CDR2 is SASEGT. The CDR3 spans 13 residues. CDR3 sequence (DNA): TGTGCCAGCCGAACAAGGGGATCCTACGAGCAGTACTTC. The encoded protein is CASRTRGSYEQYF.

This clone was observed once. The genes are TRBV10-3 and TRBJ1-2; 7 bases are a match to TRBD1. V lost 6 bases and J lost 2; bases outside the gene matches: 3. The CDR3 has 13 amino acids. Germline lookup yields CDR1 ENHRY and CDR2 SYGVKD. The CDR3 region is CAISRDSNYGYTF. The CDR3 DNA sequence: TGTGCCATCAGCAGGGACAGCAACTATGGCTACACCTTC.

J is TRBJ1-4 and V is TRBV5-4, with TRBD1 identical over 10 bases. Germline V gene lookup returns CDR1 SGHNT and CDR2 YYREEE (reference sequence). Trimming removed 1 base from V and 0 bases from J; junction bases left unmatched: 3. The length of the CDR3 is 17 residues. Here the CDR3 DNA reads TGTGCCAGCAGCTTGACCGGGACAGGGGCAACTAATGAAAAACTGTTTTTT. It yields the protein CASSLTGTGATNEKLFF. Based on the CDR3 plus reference TRBV5-4 and TRBJ1-4, the full variable domain is ETGVTQSPTHLIKTRGQQVTLRCSSQSGHNTVSWYQQALGQGPQFIFQYYREEENGRGNFPPRFSGLQFPNYSSELNVNALELDDSALYLCASSLTGTGATNEKLFFGSGTQLSVL.